This TCR beta chain was obtained from a study of shared clonotypes between healthy human individuals. Study summary: Each donor had three CD4 naive, three CD4 memory, two CD8 naive and one CD8 memory plate. General study points: Researchers found naive subsets generally carried larger estimated richness than memory subsets. Generation probability values for non-shared clonotypes were lower than those for clonotypes shared by all four donors.

Regarding this clone: Its antigen remains unknown.

The CDR3 length is 14 residues. Germline V CDR1 and CDR2: ENHRY, SYGVKD. Trimming at V came to 7 bases and at J to 3 bases, leaving 7 bases not matched to a gene. Here immunoSEQ multiplex PCR was the method, and the copy in TCRdb shows in-frame clones only, minus some. The sample consists of 2 million to 2.5 million clones, around 95% of them appearing once. V gene TRBV10-3 combines with J gene TRBJ1-2, with TRBD1 matching over 8 bases. The receptor was derived from a man younger than 30 in good health. The sequenced sample was naive CD4+ T cells sorted from blood. Subset indicated: CD45RA+ positively selected. The DNA for the CDR3 is TGTGCCATCACCGGGGACAGGTGGGACTATGGCTACACCTTC. Translation: CAITGDRWDYGYTF.